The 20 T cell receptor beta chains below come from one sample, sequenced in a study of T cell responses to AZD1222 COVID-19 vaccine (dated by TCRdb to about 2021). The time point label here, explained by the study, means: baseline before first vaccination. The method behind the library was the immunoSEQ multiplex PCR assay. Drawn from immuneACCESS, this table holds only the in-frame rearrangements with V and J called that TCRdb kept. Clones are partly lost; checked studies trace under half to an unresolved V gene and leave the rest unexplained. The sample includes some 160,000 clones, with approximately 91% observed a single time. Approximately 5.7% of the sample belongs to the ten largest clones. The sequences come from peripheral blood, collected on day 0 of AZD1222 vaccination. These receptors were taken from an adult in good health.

In nucleotides, the CDR3 is TGTGCCAGCAGTCAACAGGGTTTAGAGACCCAGTACTTC. Amino acids: CASSQQGLETQYF. This chain connects TRBV7-9 to TRBJ2-5; a possible D gene is TRBD1 (6 bases). Germline V gene sequence: CDR1 SEHNR, CDR2 FQNEAQ (reference sequence). The V gene lost 6 bases and the J gene lost 4 bases, with 12 bases spanning the gap. CDR3 size: 13 residues.

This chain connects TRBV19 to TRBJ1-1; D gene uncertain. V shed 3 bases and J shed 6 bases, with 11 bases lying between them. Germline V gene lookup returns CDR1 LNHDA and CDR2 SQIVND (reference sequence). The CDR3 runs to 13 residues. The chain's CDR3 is CASSIGRLAEAFF. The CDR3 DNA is TGTGCCAGTAGTATTGGACGGTTAGCTGAAGCTTTCTTT. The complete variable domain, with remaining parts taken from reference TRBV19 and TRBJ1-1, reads DGGITQSPKYLFRKEGQNVTLSCEQNLNHDAMYWYRQDPGQGLRLIYYSQIVNDFQKGDIAEGYSVSREKKESFPLTVTSAQKNPTAFYLCASSIGRLAEAFFGQGTRLTVV.

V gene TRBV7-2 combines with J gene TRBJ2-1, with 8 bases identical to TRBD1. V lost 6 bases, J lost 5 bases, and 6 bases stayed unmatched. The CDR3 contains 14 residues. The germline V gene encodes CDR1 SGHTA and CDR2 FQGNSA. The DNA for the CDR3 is TGTGCCAGCAGTCCCGGGACAGGTCACAATGAGCAGTTCTTC. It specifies CASSPGTGHNEQFF.

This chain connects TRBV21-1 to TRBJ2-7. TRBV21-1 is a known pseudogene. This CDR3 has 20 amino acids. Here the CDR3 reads CASSKRWRIYPRSEPYEQYF. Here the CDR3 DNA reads TGTGCCAGCAGCAAAAGGTGGCGAATCTACCCACGGTCGGAACCCTACGAGCAGTACTTC.

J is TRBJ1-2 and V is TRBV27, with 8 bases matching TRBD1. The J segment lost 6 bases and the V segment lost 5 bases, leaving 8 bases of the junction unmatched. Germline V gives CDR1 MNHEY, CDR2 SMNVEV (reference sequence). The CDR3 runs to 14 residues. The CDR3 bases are TGTGCCAGCAGTGCCGACAGGGGATGGGATGGCTACACCTTC. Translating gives CASSADRGWDGYTF.

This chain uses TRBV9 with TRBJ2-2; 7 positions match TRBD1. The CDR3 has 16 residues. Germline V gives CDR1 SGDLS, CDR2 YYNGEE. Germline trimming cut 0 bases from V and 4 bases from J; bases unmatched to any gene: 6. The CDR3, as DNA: TGTGCCAGCAGCGTAGTGGCAGGGGGTCCCACCGGGGAGCTGTTTTTT. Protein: CASSVVAGGPTGELFF.

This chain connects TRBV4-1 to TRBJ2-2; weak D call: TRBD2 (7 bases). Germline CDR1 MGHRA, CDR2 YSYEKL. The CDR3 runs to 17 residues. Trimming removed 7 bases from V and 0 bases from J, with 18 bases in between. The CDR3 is CASTRERGGANTGELFF. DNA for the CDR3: TGCGCCAGCACCCGAGAAAGAGGGGGGGCGAACACCGGGGAGCTGTTTTTT.

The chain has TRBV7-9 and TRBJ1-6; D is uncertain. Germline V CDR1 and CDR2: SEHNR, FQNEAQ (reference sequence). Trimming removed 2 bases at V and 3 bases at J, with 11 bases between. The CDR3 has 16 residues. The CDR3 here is CASSLWADRYNSPLHF. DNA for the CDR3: TGTGCCAGCAGCTTATGGGCAGACCGCTATAATTCACCCCTCCACTTT.

CDR3 sequence reads: CASSPDRPNYGYTF. The CDR3 DNA follows: TGCGCCAGCAGCCCGGACCGACCTAACTATGGCTACACCTTC. This chain uses TRBV5-1 with TRBJ1-2; D is undetermined. Germline CDR1 and CDR2: SGHRS and YFSETQ. Trimming left V 4 bases short and J 0 bases short, with 10 bases between. The CDR3 is made up of 14 amino acids.

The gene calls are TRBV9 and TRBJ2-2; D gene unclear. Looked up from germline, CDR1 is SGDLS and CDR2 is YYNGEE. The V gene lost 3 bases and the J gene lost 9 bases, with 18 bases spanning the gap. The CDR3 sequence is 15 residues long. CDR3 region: CASSASTAFTRELFF. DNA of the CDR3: TGTGCCAGCAGCGCATCCACAGCTTTCACGAGGGAGCTGTTTTTT.

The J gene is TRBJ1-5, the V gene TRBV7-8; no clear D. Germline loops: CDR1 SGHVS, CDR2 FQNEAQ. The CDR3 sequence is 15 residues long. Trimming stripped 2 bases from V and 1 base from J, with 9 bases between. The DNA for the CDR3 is TGTGCCAGCAGCTTAATGTCCGGGAGCAATCAGCCCCAGCATTTT. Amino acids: CASSLMSGSNQPQHF.

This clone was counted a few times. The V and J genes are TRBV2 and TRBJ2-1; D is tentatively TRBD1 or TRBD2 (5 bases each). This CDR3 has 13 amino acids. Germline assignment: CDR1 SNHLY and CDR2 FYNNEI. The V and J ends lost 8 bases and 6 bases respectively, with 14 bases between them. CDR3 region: CASGTHRGNEQFF. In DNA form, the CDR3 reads TGTGCCAGCGGGACCCATAGAGGCAATGAGCAGTTCTTC.

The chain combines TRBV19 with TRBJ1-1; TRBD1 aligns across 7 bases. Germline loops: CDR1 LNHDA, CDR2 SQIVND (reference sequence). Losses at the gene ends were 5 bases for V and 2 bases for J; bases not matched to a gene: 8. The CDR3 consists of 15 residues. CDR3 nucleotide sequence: TGTGCCAGTAGTGGGATGGGACAGCAAAACACTGAAGCTTTCTTT. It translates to CASSGMGQQNTEAFF.

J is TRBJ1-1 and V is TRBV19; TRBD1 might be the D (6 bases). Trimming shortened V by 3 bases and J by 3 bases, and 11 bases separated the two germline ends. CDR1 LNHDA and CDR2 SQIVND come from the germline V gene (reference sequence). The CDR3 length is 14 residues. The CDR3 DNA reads TGTGCCAGTAGTATGGCAGGGGAGGACACTGAAGCTTTCTTT. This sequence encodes CASSMAGEDTEAFF.

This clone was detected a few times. In DNA, the CDR3 is TGCAGGGCGGGTGGATGGAACACTGAAGCTTTCTTT. The encoded protein is CRAGGWNTEAFF. J is TRBJ1-1 and V is TRBV29-1; no firm D call. CDR1 is SQVTM and CDR2 is ANQGSEA in the germline V gene. The length of the CDR3 is 12 residues.

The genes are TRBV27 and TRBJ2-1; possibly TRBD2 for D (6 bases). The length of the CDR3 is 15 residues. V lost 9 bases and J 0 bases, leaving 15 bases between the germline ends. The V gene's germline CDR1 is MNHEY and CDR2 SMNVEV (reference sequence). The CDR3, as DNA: TGTGCCAGTCGAGGAGGGCCCCACTCCTACAATGAGCAGTTCTTC. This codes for CASRGGPHSYNEQFF.

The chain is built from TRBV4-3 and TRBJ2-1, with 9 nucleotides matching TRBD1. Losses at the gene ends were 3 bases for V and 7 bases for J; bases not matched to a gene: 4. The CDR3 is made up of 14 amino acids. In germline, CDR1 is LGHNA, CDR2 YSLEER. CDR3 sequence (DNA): TGCGCCAGCAGCCATGGACAGGGGCGGAATGAGCAGTTCTTC. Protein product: CASSHGQGRNEQFF.

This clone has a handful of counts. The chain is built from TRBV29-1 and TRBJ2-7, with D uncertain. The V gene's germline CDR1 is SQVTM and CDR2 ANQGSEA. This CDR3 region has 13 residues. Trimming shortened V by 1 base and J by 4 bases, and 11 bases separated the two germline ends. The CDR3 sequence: CSVEGPPSYEQYF. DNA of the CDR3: TGCAGCGTTGAAGGCCCGCCCAGTTACGAGCAGTACTTC.

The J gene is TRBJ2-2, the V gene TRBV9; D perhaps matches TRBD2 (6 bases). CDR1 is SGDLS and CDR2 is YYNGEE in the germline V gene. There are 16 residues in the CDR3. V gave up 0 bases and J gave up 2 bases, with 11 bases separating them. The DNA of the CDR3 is TGTGCCAGCAGCGTAGCCGGGGGAGTAAACACCGGGGAGCTGTTTTTT. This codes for CASSVAGGVNTGELFF.

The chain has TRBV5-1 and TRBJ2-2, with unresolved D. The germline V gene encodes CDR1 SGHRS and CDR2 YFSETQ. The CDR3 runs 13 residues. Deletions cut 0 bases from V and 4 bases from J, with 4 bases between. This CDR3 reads CASSLEATGELFF. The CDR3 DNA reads TGCGCCAGCAGCTTGGAGGCCACCGGGGAGCTGTTTTTT.